The 8 T cell receptor beta chains in this list originate from one sample, sequenced in a study of blood T cell repertoires in COVID-19. The protocol was immunoSEQ multiplex PCR, while the TCRdb copy is restricted to in-frame clones and leaves out a portion. The sample consists of roughly 290,000 clones, 84% of them appearing once. Sequencing was done on a sample of peripheral blood. These receptors were collected from a person between 70 and 80 years old with COVID-19, enrolled during active disease.

The chain recombines TRBV6-5 with TRBJ1-2; 12 positions match TRBD1. The CDR3 spans 14 residues. Per germline, CDR1 MNHEY and CDR2 SVGAGI. With V trimmed by 11 bases and J by 4 bases, 8 bases remained unmatched. The CDR3 bases are TGTGCCTCTGGCCGGGACAGGGGGCTCTATGGCTACACCTTC. Its protein is CASGRDRGLYGYTF.

The chain combines TRBV21-1 with TRBJ2-1; the table calls TRBD2, which could not be checked here. TRBV21-1 is termed a pseudogene. The CDR3 is 12 residues long. CDR3 in DNA: TGTGCCAGCAGCATCCAACTCGATGAGCAGTTCTTC. Its translation is CASSIQLDEQFF.

The V and J genes are TRBV28 and TRBJ1-4, with D possibly matching TRBD1 (5 bases). Deletions cut 10 bases from V and 8 bases from J, with 14 bases between. The CDR3 is made up of 12 amino acids. CDR1 is MDHEN and CDR2 is SYDVKM in the germline V gene. In DNA form, the CDR3 reads TGTGCCACGGACACAATGGGGGAAAAACTGTTTTTT. This codes for CATDTMGEKLFF. Full variable domain (rest looked up from reference TRBV28 and TRBJ1-4): DVKVTQSSRYLVKRTGEKVFLECVQDMDHENMFWYRQDPGLGLRLIYFSYDVKMKEKGDIPEGYSVSREKKERFSLILESASTNQTSMYLCATDTMGEKLFFGSGTQLSVL.

The CDR3 coding sequence is TGCGCCAGCAGTCAATCGGACCAGGGCCGATACTATGGCTACACCTTC. It translates to CASSQSDQGRYYGYTF. The chain couples TRBV23-1 to TRBJ1-2; a possible D gene is TRBD1 (5 bases). TRBV23-1 falls under the ORF class, with uncertain function. Trimming cost V 0 bases and J 3 bases, with 14 bases left between them. CDR3 length equals 16 residues.

The DNA of the CDR3 is TGTGCCAGAAGCTTGTCGGAGCGGGGGGCCCATTCCCTGTCAGATACGCAGTATTTT. Translation gives CARSLSERGAHSLSDTQYF. The chain links TRBV5-3 to TRBJ2-3, with TRBD2 matching over 9 bases. TRBV5-3 is recorded as an ORF, its role being uncertain. The CDR3 totals 19 residues. The J segment lost 4 bases and the V segment lost 1 base, leaving 16 bases of the junction unmatched.

This rearrangement joins TRBV10-3 to TRBJ2-7; 12 bases line up with TRBD1. This CDR3 spans 16 amino acids. In germline, CDR1 is ENHRY, CDR2 SYGVKD. J was trimmed by 5 bases and V by 1 base; bases with no gene match: 6. The DNA of the CDR3 is TGTGCCATCAGTGAGTTGGCCGGGACAGGGGGCGACGAGCAGTACTTC. This encodes CAISELAGTGGDEQYF.

The chain is built from TRBV28 and TRBJ2-5; 9 bases map to TRBD1. The CDR3 totals 16 residues. V shed 5 bases, J shed 2 bases, and the junction held 9 bases outside the gene matches. Germline loops: CDR1 MDHEN, CDR2 SYDVKM. The CDR3 is CASSTAGTGIQETQYF. In nucleotides, the CDR3 is TGTGCCAGCAGTACCGCCGGGACAGGGATTCAAGAGACCCAGTACTTC.

The chain uses TRBV7-2 and TRBJ1-3; 9 bases are a match to TRBD1. The CDR3 runs to 15 residues. Germline CDR1 and CDR2: SGHTA and FQGNSA. Trimming took 5 bases from V and 4 from J; bases not matched to a gene: 6. The CDR3 nucleotides are TGTGCCAGCAGCCGCTCCGGGACAGGGGGAAACACCATATATTTT. Residues: CASSRSGTGGNTIYF. The variable domain in full, completed from reference TRBV7-2 and TRBJ1-3, reads GAGVSQSPSNKVTEKGKDVELRCDPISGHTALYWYRQSLGQGLEFLIYFQGNSAPDKSGLPSDRFSAERTGGSVSTLTIQRTQQEDSAVYLCASSRSGTGGNTIYFGEGSWLTVV.